The present TCR beta chain was sequenced within a study of blood T cell repertoires in COVID-19. About the research overall: Acute and convalescent COVID-19 samples came from the United States, Italy and Spain. In each case, the material was cDNA or gDNA derived from T cells, B-cell-depleted T cells, or PBMCs.

With 5 bases clipped from V and 11 bases from J, the junction kept 13 bases outside the gene matches. This CDR3 region has 14 residues. In germline, CDR1 is SGHTA, CDR2 FQGNSA. Enrollment of patients from Seattle took place during active infection, with longitudinal follow-up. Per the original methods: Nucleated cell counts were estimated from reference gene primer amplification. Data came from immunoSEQ multiplex PCR; TCRdb stores just in-frame clones and leaves some out. The DNA was the basis for D and trimming; V, J and clone size are from that table. Among some 160,000 clones listed, approximately 91% were seen once. This clone came up once.

The TCR sequence derives from a man aged 18 to 30 with COVID-19, enrolled during active disease. The chain links TRBV7-2 to TRBJ2-7, with 9 bases matching TRBD2. Material for sequencing was peripheral blood. The CDR3 protein is CASSQTSGPIIEYF. In DNA form, the CDR3 reads TGTGCCAGCAGCCAGACTAGCGGCCCAATTATAGAGTACTTC.